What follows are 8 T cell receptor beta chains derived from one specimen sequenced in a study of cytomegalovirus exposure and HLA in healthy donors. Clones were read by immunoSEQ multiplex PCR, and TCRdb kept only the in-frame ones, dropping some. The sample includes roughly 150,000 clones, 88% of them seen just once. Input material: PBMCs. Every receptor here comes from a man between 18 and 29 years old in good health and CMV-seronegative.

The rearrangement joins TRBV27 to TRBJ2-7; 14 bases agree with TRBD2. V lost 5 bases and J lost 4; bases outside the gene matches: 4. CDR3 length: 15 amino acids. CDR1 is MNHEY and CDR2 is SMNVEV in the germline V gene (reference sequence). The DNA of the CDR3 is TGTGCCAGCAGTGGGACTAGCGGGAGTCATTACGAGCAGTACTTC. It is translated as CASSGTSGSHYEQYF.

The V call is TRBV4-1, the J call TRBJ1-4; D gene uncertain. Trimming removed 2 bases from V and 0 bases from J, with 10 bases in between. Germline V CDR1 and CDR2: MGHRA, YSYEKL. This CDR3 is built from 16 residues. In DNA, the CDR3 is TGCGCCAGCAGCCAATTATGGGCAGCAACTAATGAAAAACTGTTTTTT. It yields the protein CASSQLWAATNEKLFF.

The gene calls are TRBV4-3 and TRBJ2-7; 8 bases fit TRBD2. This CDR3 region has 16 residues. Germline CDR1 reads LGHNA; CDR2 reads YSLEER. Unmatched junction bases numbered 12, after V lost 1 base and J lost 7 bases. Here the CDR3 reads CASSQGGGLGLEEQYF. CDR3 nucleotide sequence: TGCGCCAGCAGCCAAGGGGGGGGACTAGGGCTGGAAGAGCAGTACTTC.

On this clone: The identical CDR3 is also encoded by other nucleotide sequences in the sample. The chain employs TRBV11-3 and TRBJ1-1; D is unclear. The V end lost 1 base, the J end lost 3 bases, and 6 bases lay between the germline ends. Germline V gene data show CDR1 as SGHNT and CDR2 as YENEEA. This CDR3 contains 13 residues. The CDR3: CASSLVRDTEAFF. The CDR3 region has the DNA TGTGCCAGCAGCTTAGTTAGAGACACTGAAGCTTTCTTT.

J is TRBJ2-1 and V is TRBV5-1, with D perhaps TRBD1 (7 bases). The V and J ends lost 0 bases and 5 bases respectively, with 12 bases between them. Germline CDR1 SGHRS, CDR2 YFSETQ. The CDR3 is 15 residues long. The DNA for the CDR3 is TGCGCCAGCAGCTTGGGTACAGGGGAGGACAATGAGCAGTTCTTC. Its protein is CASSLGTGEDNEQFF.

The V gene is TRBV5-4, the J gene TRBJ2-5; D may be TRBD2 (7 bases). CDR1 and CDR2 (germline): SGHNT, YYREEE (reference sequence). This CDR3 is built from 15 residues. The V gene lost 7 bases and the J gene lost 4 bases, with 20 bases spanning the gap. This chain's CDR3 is CASRDPGGAGETQYF. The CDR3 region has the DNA TGTGCCAGCCGGGATCCGGGGGGCGCGGGAGAGACCCAGTACTTC.

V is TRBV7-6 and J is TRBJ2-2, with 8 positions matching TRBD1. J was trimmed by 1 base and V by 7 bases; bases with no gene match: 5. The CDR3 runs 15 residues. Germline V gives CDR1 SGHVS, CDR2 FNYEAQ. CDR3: CASTTGTGNTGELFF. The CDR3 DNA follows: TGTGCCAGCACCACCGGGACAGGGAACACCGGGGAGCTGTTTTTT.

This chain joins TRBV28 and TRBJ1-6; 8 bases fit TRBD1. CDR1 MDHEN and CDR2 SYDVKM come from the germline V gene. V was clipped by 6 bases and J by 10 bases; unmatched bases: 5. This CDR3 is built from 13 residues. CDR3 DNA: TGTGCCAGCAGCCCGACAGGGGAGTCACCCCTCCACTTT. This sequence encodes CASSPTGESPLHF.